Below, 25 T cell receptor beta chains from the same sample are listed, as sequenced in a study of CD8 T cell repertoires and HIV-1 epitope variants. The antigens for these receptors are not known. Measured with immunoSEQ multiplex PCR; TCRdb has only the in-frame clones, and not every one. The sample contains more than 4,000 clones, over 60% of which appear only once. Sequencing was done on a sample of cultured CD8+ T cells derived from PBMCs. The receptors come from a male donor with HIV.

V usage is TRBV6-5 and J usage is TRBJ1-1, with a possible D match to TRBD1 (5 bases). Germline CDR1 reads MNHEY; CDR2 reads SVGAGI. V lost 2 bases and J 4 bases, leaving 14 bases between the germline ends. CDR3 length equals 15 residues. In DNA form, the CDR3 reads TGTGCCAGCAGTTACCGGGGAGGGGCCGGCACTGAAGCTTTCTTT. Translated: CASSYRGGAGTEAFF.

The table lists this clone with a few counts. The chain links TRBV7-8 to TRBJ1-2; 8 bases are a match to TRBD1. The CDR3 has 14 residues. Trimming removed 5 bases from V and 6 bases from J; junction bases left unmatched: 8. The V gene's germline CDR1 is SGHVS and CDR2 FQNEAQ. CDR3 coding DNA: TGTGCCAGCAGCCTCCGGACAGGGAGGGATGGCTACACCTTC. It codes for CASSLRTGRDGYTF.

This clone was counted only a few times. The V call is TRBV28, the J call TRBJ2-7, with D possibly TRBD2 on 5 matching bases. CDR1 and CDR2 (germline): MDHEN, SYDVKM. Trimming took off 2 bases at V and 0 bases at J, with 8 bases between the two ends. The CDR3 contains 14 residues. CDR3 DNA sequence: TGTGCCAGCAGTTTAATAGCGAGCTCCTACGAGCAGTACTTC. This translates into CASSLIASSYEQYF.

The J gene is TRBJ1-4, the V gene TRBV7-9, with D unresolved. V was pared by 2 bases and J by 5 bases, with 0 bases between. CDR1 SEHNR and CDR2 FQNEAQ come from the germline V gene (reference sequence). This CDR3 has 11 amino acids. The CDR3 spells CASSLNEKLFF. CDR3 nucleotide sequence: TGTGCCAGCAGCTTAAATGAAAAACTGTTTTTT.

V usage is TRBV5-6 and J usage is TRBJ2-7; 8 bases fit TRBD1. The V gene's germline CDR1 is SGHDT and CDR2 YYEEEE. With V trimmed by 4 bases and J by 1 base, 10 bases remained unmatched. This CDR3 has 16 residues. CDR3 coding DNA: TGTGCCAGCAGCCCAGGGGGCTCTTATATATCCTACGAGCAGTACTTC. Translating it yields CASSPGGSYISYEQYF.

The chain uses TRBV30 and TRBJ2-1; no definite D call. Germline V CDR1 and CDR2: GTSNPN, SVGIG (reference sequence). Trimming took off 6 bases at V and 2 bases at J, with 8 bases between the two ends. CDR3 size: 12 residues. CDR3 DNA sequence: TGTGCCTGCTCGGGCCCCTACAATGAGCAGTTCTTC. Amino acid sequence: CACSGPYNEQFF.

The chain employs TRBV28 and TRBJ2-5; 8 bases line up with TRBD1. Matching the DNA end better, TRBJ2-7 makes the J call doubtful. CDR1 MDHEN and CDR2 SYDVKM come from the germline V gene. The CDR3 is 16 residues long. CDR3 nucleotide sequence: TGTGCCAGCAGCCAATCCCGGGACAGGCGTACCTACGAGCAGTACTTC. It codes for CASSQSRDRRTYEQYF.

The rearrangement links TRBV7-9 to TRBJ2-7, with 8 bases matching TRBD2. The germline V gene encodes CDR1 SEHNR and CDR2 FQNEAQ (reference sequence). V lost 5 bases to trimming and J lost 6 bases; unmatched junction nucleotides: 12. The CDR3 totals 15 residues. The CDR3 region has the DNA TGTGCCAGCAGCCCCGGCGGGGGGCGCCCCGGCGAGCAGTACTTC. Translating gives CASSPGGGRPGEQYF.

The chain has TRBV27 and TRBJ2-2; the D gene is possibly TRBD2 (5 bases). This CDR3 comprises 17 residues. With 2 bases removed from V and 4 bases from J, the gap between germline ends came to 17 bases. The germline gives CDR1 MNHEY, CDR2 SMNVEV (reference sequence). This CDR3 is CASSLPPPMGSTGELFF. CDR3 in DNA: TGTGCCAGCAGTTTACCCCCCCCGATGGGGAGCACCGGGGAGCTGTTTTTT.

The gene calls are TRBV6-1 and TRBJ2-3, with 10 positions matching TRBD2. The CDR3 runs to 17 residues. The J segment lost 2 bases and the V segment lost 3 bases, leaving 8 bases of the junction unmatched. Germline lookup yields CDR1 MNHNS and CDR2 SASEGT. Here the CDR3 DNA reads TGTGCCAGCAGTGACCTAGCGGGGGACAACCCCACAGATACGCAGTATTTT. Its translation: CASSDLAGDNPTDTQYF.

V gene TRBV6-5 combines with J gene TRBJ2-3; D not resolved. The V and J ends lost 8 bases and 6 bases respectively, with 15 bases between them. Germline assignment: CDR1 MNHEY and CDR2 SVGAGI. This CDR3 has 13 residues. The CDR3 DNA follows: TGTGCCAGCGCGATTGTGAGGTGGGATACGCAGTATTTT. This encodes CASAIVRWDTQYF.

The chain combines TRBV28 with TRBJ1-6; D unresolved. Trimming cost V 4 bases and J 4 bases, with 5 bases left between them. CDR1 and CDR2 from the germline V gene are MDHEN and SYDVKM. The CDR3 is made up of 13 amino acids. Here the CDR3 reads CASSWDYNSPLHF. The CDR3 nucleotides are TGTGCCAGCAGTTGGGATTATAATTCACCCCTCCACTTT.

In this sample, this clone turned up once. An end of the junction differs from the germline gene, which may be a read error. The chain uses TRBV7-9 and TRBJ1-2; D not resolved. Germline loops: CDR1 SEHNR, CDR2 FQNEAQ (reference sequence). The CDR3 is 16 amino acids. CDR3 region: CASSQDPVELDYGYTF. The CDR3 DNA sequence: TGCGCCAGCAGCCAAGATCCCGTCGAACTCGACTATGGCTACACCTTC.

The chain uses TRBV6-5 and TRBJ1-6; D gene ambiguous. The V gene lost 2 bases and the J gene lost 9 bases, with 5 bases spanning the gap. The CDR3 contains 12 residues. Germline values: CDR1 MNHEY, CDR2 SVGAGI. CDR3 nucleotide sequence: TGTGCCAGCAGTTACGAGATTTCACCCCTCCACTTT. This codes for CASSYEISPLHF.

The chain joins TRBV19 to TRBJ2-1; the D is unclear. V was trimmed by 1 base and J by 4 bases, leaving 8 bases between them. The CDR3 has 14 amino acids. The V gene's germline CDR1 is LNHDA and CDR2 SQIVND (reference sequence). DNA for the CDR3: TGTGCCAGTAGTATAGCCTCGTATTACAATGAGCAGTTCTTC. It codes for CASSIASYYNEQFF.

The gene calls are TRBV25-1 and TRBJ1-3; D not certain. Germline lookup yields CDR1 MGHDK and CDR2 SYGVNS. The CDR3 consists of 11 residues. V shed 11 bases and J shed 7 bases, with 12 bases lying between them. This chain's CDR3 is CASRAGNTIYF. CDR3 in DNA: TGTGCCTCCCGGGCGGGGAACACCATATATTTT.

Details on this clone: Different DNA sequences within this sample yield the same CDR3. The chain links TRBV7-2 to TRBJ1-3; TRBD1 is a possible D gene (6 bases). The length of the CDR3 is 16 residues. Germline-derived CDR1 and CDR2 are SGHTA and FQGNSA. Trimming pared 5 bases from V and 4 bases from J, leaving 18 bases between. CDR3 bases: TGTGCCAGCAGCCCCCCCTCGGCCGGGACAGGAAACACCATATATTTT. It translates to CASSPPSAGTGNTIYF.

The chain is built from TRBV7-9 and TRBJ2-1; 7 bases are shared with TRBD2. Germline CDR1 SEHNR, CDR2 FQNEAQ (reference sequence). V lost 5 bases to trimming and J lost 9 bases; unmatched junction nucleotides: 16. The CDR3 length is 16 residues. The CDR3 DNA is TGTGCCAGCAGCCCACGGACTGGGGGGGTGGTGCCTGAGCAGTTCTTC. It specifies CASSPRTGGVVPEQFF.

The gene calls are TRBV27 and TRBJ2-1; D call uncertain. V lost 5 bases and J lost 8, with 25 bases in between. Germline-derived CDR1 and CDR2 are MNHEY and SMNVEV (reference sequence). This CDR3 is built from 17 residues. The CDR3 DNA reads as TGTGCCAGCAGTACCTCCCTCGACTCCCCGGAAGTCCATGAGCAGTTCTTC. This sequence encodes CASSTSLDSPEVHEQFF.

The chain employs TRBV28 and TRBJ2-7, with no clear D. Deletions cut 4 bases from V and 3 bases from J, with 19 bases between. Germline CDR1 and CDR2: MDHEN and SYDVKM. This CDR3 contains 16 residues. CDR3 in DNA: TGTGCCAGCAGTTCAGGTTCATTTACGTCCGACTACGAGCAGTACTTC. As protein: CASSSGSFTSDYEQYF.

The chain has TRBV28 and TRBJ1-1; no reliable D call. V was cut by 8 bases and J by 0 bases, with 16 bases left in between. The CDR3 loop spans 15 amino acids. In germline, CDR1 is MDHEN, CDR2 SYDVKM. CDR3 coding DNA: TGTGCCAGCGAACCCCCGAGCAGGATGAACACTGAAGCTTTCTTT. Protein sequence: CASEPPSRMNTEAFF.

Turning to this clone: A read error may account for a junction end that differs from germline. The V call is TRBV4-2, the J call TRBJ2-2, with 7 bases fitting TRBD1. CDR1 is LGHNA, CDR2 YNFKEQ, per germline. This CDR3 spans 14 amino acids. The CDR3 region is CASSLETGLRGAVF. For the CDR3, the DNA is TGTGCCAGCAGCCTAGAGACAGGGCTCCGGGGAGCTGTTTTT.

The DNA of the CDR3 is TGTGCCAGCAGCTTGGCTCGGAGGGAGACTGAAGCTTTCTTT. It translates to CASSLARRETEAFF. V and J are TRBV5-6 and TRBJ1-1; D gene unclear. The CDR3 contains 14 residues. CDR1 SGHDT and CDR2 YYEEEE come from the germline V gene. The V gene lost 0 bases and the J gene lost 5 bases, with 11 bases spanning the gap.

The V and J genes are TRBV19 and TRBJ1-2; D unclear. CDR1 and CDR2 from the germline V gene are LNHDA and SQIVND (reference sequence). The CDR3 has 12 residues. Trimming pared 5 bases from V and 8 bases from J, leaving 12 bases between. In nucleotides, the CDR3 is TGTGCCAGTAGTCCTGGACCAAGAGGCTACACCTTC. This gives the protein CASSPGPRGYTF.

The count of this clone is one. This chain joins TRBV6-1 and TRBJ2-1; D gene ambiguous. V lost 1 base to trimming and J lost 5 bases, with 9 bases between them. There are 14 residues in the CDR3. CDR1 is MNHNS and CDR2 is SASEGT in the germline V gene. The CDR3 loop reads CASSEGPGHNEQFF. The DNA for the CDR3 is TGTGCCAGCAGTGAAGGCCCGGGCCACAATGAGCAGTTCTTC.